Included here is one T cell receptor beta chain sequence, with context. Its antigen is not identified. CDR1 is SGHDN, CDR2 FVKESK, per germline. This CDR3 region has 15 residues. Trimming pared 4 bases from V and 4 bases from J, leaving 16 bases between. TCRdb re-analysed the PCR reads in MiXCR, keeping a single row per CDR3 protein. This repertoire shows 90,000 to 120,000 distinct CDR3 sequences, under 40% found once; its top ten account for 4% to 5%. A CD8+CD4-CCR7+CD45RA+ phenotype served as the sorting definition for naive CD8 T cells. The record originates from a study of molecular identifiers for immune sequencing clone quantification. Findings and limits, study-wide: Barcode collisions between identical TCR molecules could shrink estimates of highly expanded clone sizes.

The rearrangement links TRBV14 to TRBJ2-5; D is unresolved. The source of this sequence is a human donor in good health. Some libraries in this study had Jurkat cell RNA spiked in. Sample: naive CD8+ T cells from blood, with Jurkat cell RNA spiked in. Subset noted: FACS-sorted CD8+CD4-CCR7+CD45RA+ naive T cells. The CDR3 DNA sequence: TGTGCCAGCAGCCCAAGGACGATTTTTTTAGAGACCCAGTACTTC. Amino acids: CASSPRTIFLETQYF. The whole variable domain, remainder taken from reference TRBV14 and TRBJ2-5, is EAGVTQFPSHSVIEKGQTVTLRCDPISGHDNLYWYRRVMGKEIKFLLHFVKESKQDESGMPNNRFLAERTGGTYSTLKVQPAELEDSGVYFCASSPRTIFLETQYFGPGTRLLVL.